This T cell receptor beta chain was documented in a study of blood T cell repertoires in COVID-19. Clones were sequenced by immunoSEQ multiplex PCR, and TCRdb holds only the in-frame ones, with some missing. The table has around 270,000 clones, roughly 90% seen once. This sequence originates from a man aged 60-69 years who had recovered from COVID-19. Sequenced material: peripheral blood.

The CDR3 here is CASSRGRGQFNEKLFF. CDR3 nucleotide sequence: TGTGCCAGCAGCCGGGGCCGGGGACAGTTCAATGAAAAACTGTTTTTT. The chain is built from TRBV5-6 and TRBJ1-4, with TRBD1 matching 7 bases. The CDR3 runs to 16 residues. CDR1 SGHDT and CDR2 YYEEEE come from the germline V gene. Trimming removed 4 bases from V and 5 bases from J; junction bases left unmatched: 11.